This TCR beta chain was recovered during a study of blood T cell repertoires in COVID-19. As for the study in general: From T cells, B-cell-depleted T cells, or PBMCs came the material, which was cDNA or gDNA.

The V gene lost 7 bases and the J gene lost 5 bases, with 12 bases spanning the gap. This CDR3 region has 14 residues. Per germline, CDR1 LNHDA and CDR2 SQIVND (reference sequence). The protocol was immunoSEQ multiplex PCR, while the TCRdb copy is restricted to in-frame clones and leaves out a portion. The sample yields 60,000 or so clones, roughly 88% seen once. The sequenced material came from peripheral blood. The receptor was isolated from a human donor in a cohort sampled during active COVID-19. The V gene is TRBV19, the J gene TRBJ1-6; D perhaps matches TRBD1 (5 bases). CDR3 nucleotide sequence: TGTGCCAGTATGAAGACAGCCGATAATTCACCCCTCCACTTT. Its translation: CASMKTADNSPLHF.